Listed below are T cell receptor beta chains from one sample, sequenced in a study of cytomegalovirus exposure and HLA in healthy donors. Profiled with immunoSEQ multiplex PCR; TCRdb holds only in-frame clones, not every one. The sample lists some 180,000 clones, approximately 80% seen once, with around 1.7% in the top ten. The sequencing sample was made of PBMCs. These receptors all come from a woman between 18 and 29 years old in good health and CMV-seronegative. Each CDR3 is given with its conserved first and last residue. D genes are given only for firm matches. Expanded clones are given a class, and other clones once, few, many or no size at all.

>TRBV5-8|NA|TRBD2|TRBJ2-7
TGTGCCAGCAGCCCTTCGGGAGGCACCTACGAGCAGTACTTC
CASSPSGGTYEQYF
>TRBV28|NA|NA|TRBJ1-5
TGTGCCAGCAGTTCCTACAGGGCACCCAATCAGCCCCAGCATTTT
CASSSYRAPNQPQHF
>TRBV9|NA|TRBD2|TRBJ2-1
TGTGCCAGCAGCGACGGGGGAGGGCTCCAGCAGTTCTTC
CASSDGGGLQQFF
>TRBV29-1|NA|NA|TRBJ2-1
TGCAGCGTTGAGGGGGATGAGCGGGCACACTCCTACAATGAGCAGTTCTTC
CSVEGDERAHSYNEQFF
>TRBV9|NA|NA|TRBJ2-3
TGTGCCAGCCTAACGGAGGGTGCAGATACGCAGTATTTT
CASLTEGADTQYF
>TRBV18|NA|NA|TRBJ2-7
TGTGCCAGCTCACCACCGTGGCCGTACTACGAGCAGTACTTC
CASSPPWPYYEQYF
>TRBV11-2|NA|NA|TRBJ1-2
TGTGCCAGCAGCCCCAGCTCTGACAGGCAACACTATGGCTACACCTTC
CASSPSSDRQHYGYTF
>TRBV2|NA|TRBD1|TRBJ1-1
TGTGCCAGCAGCCGGACAGGGAACATGAACACTGAAGCCTTCTTT
CASSRTGNMNTEAFF
>TRBV6-5|once|TRBD1|TRBJ1-1
TGTGCCAGCAGTTTACGGACAGGGGGAAGCACTGAAGCTTTCTTT
CASSLRTGGSTEAFF
>TRBV2|NA|NA|TRBJ1-1
TGTGCCAGCAGAGGTACGCCGGGGGTGGAAACTGAAGCTTTCTTT
CASRGTPGVETEAFF
>TRBV6-6|NA|TRBD1|TRBJ2-2
TGTGCCAGCAGCCGGGACAGGTTTGGCACCGGGGAGCTGTTTTTT
CASSRDRFGTGELFF
>TRBV9|NA|NA|TRBJ1-2
TGTGCCAGCAGCGTAGATAGCTGGACAGAGGGCTATGGCTACACCTTC
CASSVDSWTEGYGYTF
>TRBV10-3|NA|NA|TRBJ2-3
TGTGCCATCAGCCCACTAGGGCCCCCTAGCACAGATACGCAGTATTTT
CAISPLGPPSTDTQYF
>TRBV30|NA|NA|TRBJ2-2
TGTGCCTGGAGTCCAATCCAGGGGTCCGGGGAGCTGTTTTTT
CAWSPIQGSGELFF
>TRBV30|NA|TRBD2|TRBJ2-3
TGTGCCGGGGAGGGCCGATATACGCAGTATTTT
CAGEGRYTQYF
>TRBV5-1|NA|NA|TRBJ1-4
TGCGCCAGCAGCTTGGCCGGGGGTTTAGGAGAAAAACTGTTTTTT
CASSLAGGLGEKLFF
>TRBV10-1|NA|NA|TRBJ2-1
TGCGCCAGCCCCTGGGGCGGATTCTTTTACAATGAGCAGTTCTTC
CASPWGGFFYNEQFF
>TRBV18|NA|NA|TRBJ1-2
TGTGCCAGCTCACCTCCGGGTCCGGGGTATGGCTACACCTTC
CASSPPGPGYGYTF
>TRBV11-2|NA|NA|TRBJ1-2
TGTGCCAGCAGCTCCCAGCAGGATGGCTACACCTTC
CASSSQQDGYTF
>TRBV28|NA|TRBD1|TRBJ2-1
TGTGCCAGCAGTTTAGGGGGGACAGGACGGCAGGATGAGCAGTTCTTC
CASSLGGTGRQDEQFF
>TRBV5-4|NA|TRBD1|TRBJ1-4
TGTGCCAGCAGCACGGGACAGGGCCGGGTTGAAAAACTGTTTTTT
CASSTGQGRVEKLFF
>TRBV9|once|NA|TRBJ2-1
TGTGCCAGCAGCCCGATGGCGGATGTTTACAATGAGCAGTTCTTC
CASSPMADVYNEQFF
>TRBV10-3|NA|NA|TRBJ2-3
TGTGCCATCCCGGACTGTGACGGGGTCGGAGCAGATACGCAGTATTTT
CAIPDCDGVGADTQYF
>TRBV15|NA|NA|TRBJ1-2
TGTGCCACCAGCAGGGCCCATGATGGCTACACCTTC
CATSRAHDGYTF
>TRBV19|NA|TRBD1|TRBJ2-7
TGTGCCAGTGCCGGGACAGCCTACGAGCAGTACTTC
CASAGTAYEQYF
>TRBV2|NA|NA|TRBJ2-5
TGTGCCAGCAGTGAGGGGCCGCATCAGTACTTC
CASSEGPHQYF
>TRBV13|NA|TRBD2|TRBJ2-3
TGTGCCAGCAGCTTACCCCTAGCGGGGACCACAGATACGCAGTATTTT
CASSLPLAGTTDTQYF
>TRBV19|NA|TRBD1|TRBJ1-1
TGTGCCAGTAGTGGGACAGGCGTAACAGAAGCTTTCTTT
CASSGTGVTEAFF
>TRBV9|NA|TRBD2|TRBJ2-3
TGTGCCAGCAGCGGGGGACTAGGAACAGATACGCAGTATTTT
CASSGGLGTDTQYF
>TRBV14|NA|NA|TRBJ2-1
TGTGCCAGCAGCCGCGGCGCGGCTAGTCGGGATGAGCAGTTCTTC
CASSRGAASRDEQFF
>TRBV2|few|TRBD1|TRBJ1-5
TGTGCCAGCAGCGACAGCAGGGGGCTACAGCCCCAGCATTTT
CASSDSRGLQPQHF
>TRBV19|NA|NA|TRBJ2-2
TGTGCCAGTAGTTCCCCCGGGACTTACAACACCGGGGAGCTGTTTTTT
CASSSPGTYNTGELFF
>TRBV6-5|few|NA|TRBJ1-1
TGTGCCAGCACTATCACAGGGAAAGCTTTCTTT
CASTITGKAFF
>TRBV21-1|NA|NA|TRBJ2-1
TGTGCCAGCAGCAAAGGGGGGATAGCGGGAGATAATGAGCAGTTCTTC
CASSKGGIAGDNEQFF
>TRBV2|NA|NA|TRBJ1-2
TGTGCCGGAGGGAGGGATGGAGGTGGCTACACCTTC
CAGGRDGGGYTF
>TRBV9|NA|NA|TRBJ2-1
TGTGCCAGCAGCGTTGGAGGGGGGGTTATTGAGCAGTTCTTC
CASSVGGGVIEQFF